The T cell receptor (beta chain) described here comes from a study of T-cell reconstitution after alpha-beta-depleted transplantation in children. Trimming at V came to 6 bases and at J to 5 bases, leaving 6 bases not matched to a gene. The CDR3 runs 15 residues. General observations from the study: Reported findings indicate that, about two months after transplant, alpha-beta T cells came from several hundred expanded clones, which were derived from non-depleted graft cells.

This clonotype was observed at least ten times. Its antigen is unknown. Preparation of the TCRbeta library used unique molecular identifiers. In TCRdb, the PCR reads were re-called with MiXCR into one record per CDR3 protein. The sample consists of 450,000 to 600,000 distinct CDR3 sequences, 8% to 11% of them appearing once. This receptor was obtained from a child aged 2-15 years with inherited bone marrow failure, due to receive a stem cell transplant. Specimen: PBMCs, collected before TCRalphabeta/CD19-depleted stem cell transplant. V and J are TRBV12-3 or TRBV12-4 and TRBJ2-1; 11 bases match TRBD2. CDR3 in amino acids: CASRPRLAGHNEQFF. The CDR3 DNA reads as TGTGCCAGCAGGCCCCGACTAGCGGGACACAATGAGCAGTTCTTC.